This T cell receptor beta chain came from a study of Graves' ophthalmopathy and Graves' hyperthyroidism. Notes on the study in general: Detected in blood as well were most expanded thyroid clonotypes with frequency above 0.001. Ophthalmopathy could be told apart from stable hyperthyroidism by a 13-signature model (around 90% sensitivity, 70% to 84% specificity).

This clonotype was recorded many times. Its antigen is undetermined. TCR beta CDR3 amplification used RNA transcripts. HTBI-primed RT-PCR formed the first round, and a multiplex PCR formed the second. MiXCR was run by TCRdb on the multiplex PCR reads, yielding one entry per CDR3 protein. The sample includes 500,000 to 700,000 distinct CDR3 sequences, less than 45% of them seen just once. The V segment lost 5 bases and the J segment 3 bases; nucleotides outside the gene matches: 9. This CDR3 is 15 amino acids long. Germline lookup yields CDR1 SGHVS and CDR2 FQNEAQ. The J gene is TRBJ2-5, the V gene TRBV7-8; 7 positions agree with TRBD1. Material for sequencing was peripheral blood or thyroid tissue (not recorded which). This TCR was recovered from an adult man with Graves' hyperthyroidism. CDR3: CASSPLADREETQYF. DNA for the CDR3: TGTGCCAGCAGCCCGCTCGCCGACAGGGAAGAGACCCAGTACTTC.